The rows below give T cell receptor beta chains drawn from one sample of a study of T cells after yellow fever vaccination. A single record per CDR3 protein comes from TCRdb applying MiXCR to the 5' RACE reads. The repertoire has some 350,000 distinct CDR3 sequences, roughly 10% of them found once; the top ten carry about 17%. This specimen was PBMCs, taken on the day of the first yellow fever vaccination. These receptors came from a man aged 18 to 29 who received the YFV17D yellow fever vaccine. Each CDR3 is given with its conserved first and last residue. D genes are given only for firm matches. Some rows mark clone size as missing; the rest say once, few, many or name a class of expanded clone.

v_gene: TRBV3-1; abundance: few; j_gene: TRBJ2-3; d_gene: -; CDR3nt: TGTGCCAGCAGCCAAGCACCAAGGCGGGGAGGAGGCACAGATACGCAGTATTTT; CDR3aa: CASSQAPRRGGGTDTQYF
v_gene: TRBV7-2; abundance: many; j_gene: TRBJ1-5; d_gene: TRBD1; CDR3nt: TGTGCCAGCAGCTTGGGACAGATCAATCAGCCCCAGCATTTT; CDR3aa: CASSLGQINQPQHF
v_gene: TRBV12-3/TRBV12-4; abundance: few; j_gene: TRBJ2-1; d_gene: -; CDR3nt: TGTGCCAGCGTTTACAGGGCAAGCTCCTACAATGAGCAGTTCTTC; CDR3aa: CASVYRASSYNEQFF
v_gene: TRBV28; abundance: many; j_gene: TRBJ2-2; d_gene: -; CDR3nt: TGTGCCAGCAGTCCACCGGGGCATGCCGGGGAGCTGTTTTTT; CDR3aa: CASSPPGHAGELFF
v_gene: TRBV11-2; abundance: -; j_gene: TRBJ1-1; d_gene: -; CDR3nt: TGTGCCAGCAGCTTAGCGGGGGCTCAGAACACTGAAGCTTTCTTT; CDR3aa: CASSLAGAQNTEAFF
v_gene: TRBV11-1; abundance: few; j_gene: TRBJ1-3; d_gene: -; CDR3nt: TGTGCCAGCAGCTTCGGGGCTACGATCTCTGGAAACACCATATATTTT; CDR3aa: CASSFGATISGNTIYF
v_gene: TRBV24-1; abundance: few; j_gene: TRBJ2-3; d_gene: -; CDR3nt: TGTGCCACCAGTGCCACCAGGTCCCGCACAGATACGCAGTATTTT; CDR3aa: CATSATRSRTDTQYF
v_gene: TRBV20-1; abundance: few; j_gene: TRBJ2-6; d_gene: -; CDR3nt: TGCAGTGCGGGGGTCTCTGGGGCCAACGTCCTGACTTTC; CDR3aa: CSAGVSGANVLTF
v_gene: TRBV5-1; abundance: few; j_gene: TRBJ1-1; d_gene: TRBD1; CDR3nt: TGCGCCAGCAGCTTAAGAGGGACAGGGAGATCCATGAACACTGAAGCTTTCTTT; CDR3aa: CASSLRGTGRSMNTEAFF
v_gene: TRBV5-1; abundance: -; j_gene: TRBJ1-3; d_gene: -; CDR3nt: TGCGCCAGCAGCTTGGACCTCTCTGGAAACACCATATATTTT; CDR3aa: CASSLDLSGNTIYF
v_gene: TRBV4-2; abundance: few; j_gene: TRBJ2-5; d_gene: -; CDR3nt: TGTGCCAGCAGCCAAGAGGGGCTAGGAGGAGAGACCCAGTACTTC; CDR3aa: CASSQEGLGGETQYF
v_gene: TRBV20-1; abundance: few; j_gene: TRBJ2-7; d_gene: -; CDR3nt: TGCAGTGCTAGTCCACTAGGGACTCTCTCCTTTTACGAGCAGTACTTC; CDR3aa: CSASPLGTLSFYEQYF
v_gene: TRBV7-2; abundance: -; j_gene: TRBJ2-5; d_gene: TRBD2; CDR3nt: TGTGCCAGCAGCTTAGCCTCTAGCGGGGGGGGGGCCCAGTACTTC; CDR3aa: CASSLASSGGGAQYF
v_gene: TRBV5-1; abundance: few; j_gene: TRBJ2-3; d_gene: TRBD2; CDR3nt: TGCGCCAGCAGCGGATCCGGGACTAGCGGGGGGGGCACAGATACGCAGTATTTT; CDR3aa: CASSGSGTSGGGTDTQYF
v_gene: TRBV27; abundance: -; j_gene: TRBJ2-1; d_gene: -; CDR3nt: TGTGCCAGCAGTTTGAGGGCAATTGCGGGCAATGAGCAGTTCTTC; CDR3aa: CASSLRAIAGNEQFF
v_gene: TRBV7-2; abundance: -; j_gene: TRBJ2-3; d_gene: -; CDR3nt: TGTGCCAGCAGCTTCTCTATGGATACGCAGTATTTT; CDR3aa: CASSFSMDTQYF
v_gene: TRBV6-6; abundance: many; j_gene: TRBJ1-5; d_gene: -; CDR3nt: TGTGCCAGCAGTCCCCCCGCGGGGCAGCGGCATTTT; CDR3aa: CASSPPAGQRHF
v_gene: TRBV5-1; abundance: many; j_gene: TRBJ1-1; d_gene: -; CDR3nt: TGCGCCAGCAGCTTGTCCTTGGCAGAGAACACTGAAGCTTTCTTT; CDR3aa: CASSLSLAENTEAFF
v_gene: TRBV2; abundance: few; j_gene: TRBJ1-6; d_gene: -; CDR3nt: TGTGCCAGCACAGGTTTTAGCTCACCCCTCCACTTT; CDR3aa: CASTGFSSPLHF
v_gene: TRBV7-2; abundance: -; j_gene: TRBJ1-5; d_gene: TRBD1; CDR3nt: TGTGCCAGCAGCTTGACCGGGACAGGGGGCTATCAGCCCCAGCATTTT; CDR3aa: CASSLTGTGGYQPQHF
v_gene: TRBV27; abundance: many; j_gene: TRBJ2-3; d_gene: TRBD2; CDR3nt: TGTGCCAGCGCCAGACGGGAGGGGACAGATACGCAGTATTTT; CDR3aa: CASARREGTDTQYF
v_gene: TRBV7-2; abundance: many; j_gene: TRBJ2-1; d_gene: -; CDR3nt: TGTGCCAGCAGCCAAAGGGGGGGAAGATACAATGAGCAGTTCTTC; CDR3aa: CASSQRGGRYNEQFF
v_gene: TRBV4-1; abundance: few; j_gene: TRBJ1-1; d_gene: TRBD1; CDR3nt: TGCGCCAGCAGCCGCGGACAGGGAAAACCGATGAACACTGAAGCTTTCTTT; CDR3aa: CASSRGQGKPMNTEAFF
v_gene: TRBV11-2; abundance: -; j_gene: TRBJ2-6; d_gene: -; CDR3nt: TGTGCCAGCAGCTTGGTCAGAGGTCCTAGATCTGGGGCCAACGTCCTGACTTTC; CDR3aa: CASSLVRGPRSGANVLTF
v_gene: TRBV12-3/TRBV12-4; abundance: -; j_gene: TRBJ2-7; d_gene: -; CDR3nt: TGTGCCAGAAGTCCTACAGTACTCAGTACCATCCACGAGCAGTACTTC; CDR3aa: CARSPTVLSTIHEQYF
v_gene: TRBV3-1; abundance: -; j_gene: TRBJ2-5; d_gene: -; CDR3nt: TGTGCCAGCAGCCATGGCCCAGGACAAGAGACCCAGTACTTC; CDR3aa: CASSHGPGQETQYF
v_gene: TRBV20-1; abundance: -; j_gene: TRBJ1-5; d_gene: -; CDR3nt: TGCAGTGCTAGTGTGAGGGCGGAAGGCAATCAGCCCCAGCATTTT; CDR3aa: CSASVRAEGNQPQHF
v_gene: TRBV5-4; abundance: -; j_gene: TRBJ2-2; d_gene: TRBD1; CDR3nt: TGTGCCAGCAGCGGACGGGCTGGGACAGCAATAGCCGGGGAGCTGTTTTTT; CDR3aa: CASSGRAGTAIAGELFF
v_gene: TRBV9; abundance: few; j_gene: TRBJ2-7; d_gene: -; CDR3nt: TGTGCCAGCAGCCCCCGTCGCGGGGACTTCTCCTACGAGCAGTACTTC; CDR3aa: CASSPRRGDFSYEQYF
v_gene: TRBV7-9; abundance: few; j_gene: TRBJ2-1; d_gene: TRBD2; CDR3nt: TGTGCCAGCAGCCCCGCGCTAGCGGACTACAATGAGCAGTTCTTC; CDR3aa: CASSPALADYNEQFF
v_gene: TRBV12-3/TRBV12-4; abundance: few; j_gene: TRBJ2-1; d_gene: TRBD1; CDR3nt: TGTGCCAGCAGTCGGACAGGGCGATACAATGAGCAGTTCTTC; CDR3aa: CASSRTGRYNEQFF
v_gene: TRBV5-4; abundance: -; j_gene: TRBJ2-3; d_gene: -; CDR3nt: TGTGCCAGCAGCACGGGGCAGGCCACAGATACGCAGTATTTT; CDR3aa: CASSTGQATDTQYF
v_gene: TRBV7-9; abundance: -; j_gene: TRBJ1-4; d_gene: TRBD1; CDR3nt: TGTGCCAGCAGCTTAGCGGCAGGGACAGCTTATGAAAAACTGTTTTTT; CDR3aa: CASSLAAGTAYEKLFF
v_gene: TRBV30; abundance: many; j_gene: TRBJ2-3; d_gene: -; CDR3nt: TGTGCCTGGAAGTGGACAGGCACAGATACGCAGTATTTT; CDR3aa: CAWKWTGTDTQYF
v_gene: TRBV3-1; abundance: many; j_gene: TRBJ2-3; d_gene: TRBD2; CDR3nt: TGTGCCAGCAGCCCCCTAGCGGGGGTCACAGATACGCAGTATTTT; CDR3aa: CASSPLAGVTDTQYF
v_gene: TRBV4-3; abundance: few; j_gene: TRBJ2-2; d_gene: TRBD2; CDR3nt: TGCGCCAGCAGCACCTTAGCGGGAGCGAACACCGGGGAGCTGTTTTTT; CDR3aa: CASSTLAGANTGELFF
v_gene: TRBV5-1; abundance: few; j_gene: TRBJ2-3; d_gene: TRBD2; CDR3nt: TGCGCCAGCAGACCCGGGACTAGCGGGGGGTACAAGACGCAGTATTTT; CDR3aa: CASRPGTSGGYKTQYF
v_gene: TRBV7-2; abundance: few; j_gene: TRBJ1-2; d_gene: TRBD1; CDR3nt: TGTGCCAGCAGCACAGGGGGGCTCCGATATGGCTACACCTTC; CDR3aa: CASSTGGLRYGYTF
v_gene: TRBV19; abundance: -; j_gene: TRBJ2-1; d_gene: TRBD1; CDR3nt: TGTGCCAGTAGTCCGTACAGGGGGCTCTACAATGAGCAGTTCTTC; CDR3aa: CASSPYRGLYNEQFF
v_gene: TRBV25-1; abundance: few; j_gene: TRBJ1-6; d_gene: -; CDR3nt: TGTGCCAGCAGTGATGGGTGGCAGGGTCGATCACCCCTCCACTTT; CDR3aa: CASSDGWQGRSPLHF
v_gene: TRBV5-5; abundance: once; j_gene: TRBJ1-6; d_gene: TRBD1; CDR3nt: TGTGCCAGCAGCTTGGTATGGCAGGGGGCTTGGAATTCACCCCTCCACTTT; CDR3aa: CASSLVWQGAWNSPLHF
v_gene: TRBV6-5; abundance: -; j_gene: TRBJ2-5; d_gene: -; CDR3nt: TGTGCCACCACGCCCCAAGGGGAGACCCAGTACTTC; CDR3aa: CATTPQGETQYF
v_gene: TRBV2; abundance: few; j_gene: TRBJ2-7; d_gene: -; CDR3nt: TGTGCCAGCAGAGAGACAGGTTTTAGCTCCTACGAGCAGTACTTC; CDR3aa: CASRETGFSSYEQYF
v_gene: TRBV6-1; abundance: once; j_gene: TRBJ2-1; d_gene: -; CDR3nt: TGTGCCAGCAGTGGGTCCTTGTACGATTACAATGAGCAGTTCTTC; CDR3aa: CASSGSLYDYNEQFF
v_gene: TRBV19; abundance: few; j_gene: TRBJ2-1; d_gene: TRBD2; CDR3nt: TGTGCCAGTAGTGGCCGAACGCCGGGACTAGGTTACAATGAGCAGTTCTTC; CDR3aa: CASSGRTPGLGYNEQFF
v_gene: TRBV28; abundance: -; j_gene: TRBJ1-6; d_gene: -; CDR3nt: TGTGCCAGCATGGGATACGAGGGCTCACCCCTCCACTTT; CDR3aa: CASMGYEGSPLHF
v_gene: TRBV20-1; abundance: few; j_gene: TRBJ1-5; d_gene: TRBD1; CDR3nt: TGCAGTGCTAGGGGAATAGGGGACAGGTATAGCAATCAGCCCCAGCATTTT; CDR3aa: CSARGIGDRYSNQPQHF
v_gene: TRBV2; abundance: -; j_gene: TRBJ1-2; d_gene: TRBD1; CDR3nt: TGTGCCAGCAGGCTGGGACAGGAAGCCTATGGCTACACCTTC; CDR3aa: CASRLGQEAYGYTF
v_gene: TRBV7-3; abundance: -; j_gene: TRBJ1-2; d_gene: -; CDR3nt: TGTGCCAGCAGTTTTACCAGGACAGCCACCGGGGGCTACACCTTC; CDR3aa: CASSFTRTATGGYTF
v_gene: TRBV18; abundance: many; j_gene: TRBJ2-4; d_gene: -; CDR3nt: TGTGCCAGCTCACCTGCAGGGGTATCCATCTTAAACATTCAGTACTTC; CDR3aa: CASSPAGVSILNIQYF
v_gene: TRBV21-1; abundance: few; j_gene: TRBJ2-2; d_gene: -; CDR3nt: TGTGCCAGCAGCAAAGCAGGACTCTCAAACACCGGGGAGCTGTTTTTT; CDR3aa: CASSKAGLSNTGELFF
v_gene: TRBV7-8; abundance: -; j_gene: TRBJ2-7; d_gene: -; CDR3nt: TGTGCCAGCAGCTCAGGCCCGGTCCGGTACTTC; CDR3aa: CASSSGPVRYF
v_gene: TRBV4-1; abundance: few; j_gene: TRBJ1-3; d_gene: TRBD1; CDR3nt: TGCGCCAGCAGCCCCCCCCACAGGGGCTCAAACACCATATATTTT; CDR3aa: CASSPPHRGSNTIYF
v_gene: TRBV15; abundance: -; j_gene: TRBJ1-3; d_gene: -; CDR3nt: TGTGCCACCAGCAGAGAAGACCTTAGAAACACCATATATTTT; CDR3aa: CATSREDLRNTIYF
v_gene: TRBV18; abundance: -; j_gene: TRBJ2-2; d_gene: -; CDR3nt: TGTGCCAGCTCCCTCAGCGGGACAGCAGGCGGGGAGCTGTTTTTT; CDR3aa: CASSLSGTAGGELFF